The following is a TCR beta chain sequence with its context. Its antigen is currently unknown. The same CDR3 can be traced to other DNA sequences in this sample. The source of the sample is a study of graft-versus-host responses after intestinal transplantation. The repertoire was sequenced with immunoSEQ multiplex PCR; TCRdb's copy has only in-frame clones and lacks some. The profile covers some 120,000 clones, with 90% appearing a single time and around 0.2% taken by the ten largest. The study's findings and limits: GvH clones detected in recipient marrow included some appearing first in ileum or blood. Circulating GvH clones peaking coincided with falling HvG clones soon after transplant.

This sample comprised unstimulated CD4+ T cells sorted from spleen or lymph node cells, obtained before intestinal transplant. This clonotype was sampled from a human donor who received an intestinal transplant.

Here the CDR3 DNA reads TGTGCCAGCAGTGAACTTTCTAACTATGGCTACACCTTC. Translated: CASSELSNYGYTF. The chain uses TRBV6-1 and TRBJ1-2; unclear D gene. The germline gives CDR1 MNHNS, CDR2 SASEGT. V dropped 2 bases and J dropped 0 bases, with 4 bases sitting between them. The CDR3 has 13 amino acids.